This is a list of T cell receptor beta chains from one sample in a study of blood T cells in healthy people across ages. A single record per CDR3 protein comes from TCRdb applying MiXCR to the 5' RACE reads. The sample includes 1,800,000 or so distinct CDR3 sequences, 35% to 50% of them seen just once. Sequencing used blood. Every receptor here comes from a human donor in good health. Each CDR3 is given with its conserved first and last residue. The D gene is left open where the match is weak. Clone size is stated in some rows and not others, as once, few, many or a class when expanded.

CDR3nt: TGCGCCAGCAGCTTGGTTCAGGGACTAACTAACTATGGCTACACCTTC; CDR3aa: CASSLVQGLTNYGYTF; abundance: few; j_gene: TRBJ1-2; v_gene: TRBV5-1; d_gene: -
CDR3nt: TGCAGCGTTGCGGCAGAACCACCGGACGAGCAGTACTTC; CDR3aa: CSVAAEPPDEQYF; abundance: few; j_gene: TRBJ2-7; v_gene: TRBV29-1; d_gene: -
CDR3nt: TGTGCCAGCAGGGCAGGGGCAGCTTTCTTT; CDR3aa: CASRAGAAFF; abundance: -; j_gene: TRBJ1-1; v_gene: TRBV2; d_gene: -
CDR3nt: TGTGCCAGCACCACTTGGGCCTCCCTTAAGGGAGGAAAACTGTTTTTT; CDR3aa: CASTTWASLKGGKLFF; abundance: -; j_gene: TRBJ1-4; v_gene: TRBV11-1; d_gene: -
CDR3nt: TGTGCCAGCAGCCTCGCCAGGGTAGCTGGCTACACCTTC; CDR3aa: CASSLARVAGYTF; abundance: -; j_gene: TRBJ1-2; v_gene: TRBV7-3; d_gene: -
CDR3nt: TGTGCCAGCAGTTTTACCACAGGTTACGGGGCCAACGTCCTGACTTTC; CDR3aa: CASSFTTGYGANVLTF; abundance: -; j_gene: TRBJ2-6; v_gene: TRBV3-1; d_gene: -
CDR3nt: TGCGCCAGCAGCCCCCGGAGGCCCGGGGCGCACACTGAAGCTTTCTTT; CDR3aa: CASSPRRPGAHTEAFF; abundance: once; j_gene: TRBJ1-1; v_gene: TRBV5-1; d_gene: -
CDR3nt: TGTGCCAGCTCCGGGGCCTTCTCCTGCAATGAGCAGTTCTTC; CDR3aa: CASSGAFSCNEQFF; abundance: -; j_gene: TRBJ2-1; v_gene: TRBV18; d_gene: -
CDR3nt: TGCAGTGCTAGCCCGGGGTCACACTCCTACGAGCGGTACTTC; CDR3aa: CSASPGSHSYERYF; abundance: -; j_gene: TRBJ2-7; v_gene: TRBV20-1; d_gene: -
CDR3nt: TGTGCCACCCTTTTGGGAGCAATCGGCGATGAGCAGTTCTTC; CDR3aa: CATLLGAIGDEQFF; abundance: few; j_gene: TRBJ2-1; v_gene: TRBV10-3; d_gene: -
CDR3nt: TGCGCCAGCAGCCTGTATACAGGGGCGAACACTGAAGCTTTCTTT; CDR3aa: CASSLYTGANTEAFF; abundance: few; j_gene: TRBJ1-1; v_gene: TRBV5-1; d_gene: TRBD1
CDR3nt: TGTGCCAGCAGACTAAAGGGGGTCCCCCAAGAGACCCAGTACTTC; CDR3aa: CASRLKGVPQETQYF; abundance: few; j_gene: TRBJ2-5; v_gene: TRBV6-1; d_gene: -
CDR3nt: TGTGCCAGCAGTTACTCGGTAATAGCCGAGACCCAGTACTTC; CDR3aa: CASSYSVIAETQYF; abundance: once; j_gene: TRBJ2-5; v_gene: TRBV6-6; d_gene: -
CDR3nt: TGTGCCAGCAGCTTTGACATATTGCTATACGAGCAGTACTTC; CDR3aa: CASSFDILLYEQYF; abundance: -; j_gene: TRBJ2-7; v_gene: TRBV5-5; d_gene: -
CDR3nt: TGTGCCAGCAGCATATTCGGGACAGTTAATGAAAAACTGTTTTTT; CDR3aa: CASSIFGTVNEKLFF; abundance: -; j_gene: TRBJ1-4; v_gene: TRBV28; d_gene: TRBD1
CDR3nt: TGTGCCACCAGCAGAGCCAGGGGGGAAGATCTGCAGACCCAGTACTTC; CDR3aa: CATSRARGEDLQTQYF; abundance: few; j_gene: TRBJ2-5; v_gene: TRBV15; d_gene: -
CDR3nt: TGTGCCAGCAGCTTTTTTACTGGGGAGGGAAACACCATATATTTT; CDR3aa: CASSFFTGEGNTIYF; abundance: once; j_gene: TRBJ1-3; v_gene: TRBV7-2; d_gene: -
CDR3nt: TGTGCCAGCAGCGTAGTTGGTGGGGGGGGCCGTAGCAATGAGCGGTTCTTC; CDR3aa: CASSVVGGGGRSNERFF; abundance: once; j_gene: TRBJ2-1; v_gene: TRBV9; d_gene: -
CDR3nt: TGTGCCAGCAGCCTACTCAAGGGGTCATGGGATACGCAGTATTTT; CDR3aa: CASSLLKGSWDTQYF; abundance: -; j_gene: TRBJ2-3; v_gene: TRBV7-2; d_gene: -
CDR3nt: TGCGCCAGCAGCTTGGGCCCTCGGAGTACCACAGATACGCAGTATTTT; CDR3aa: CASSLGPRSTTDTQYF; abundance: -; j_gene: TRBJ2-3; v_gene: TRBV5-1; d_gene: -
CDR3nt: TGTGCCAGCAGCCTAGTGCCGGAAACCTACGAGCAGTACTTC; CDR3aa: CASSLVPETYEQYF; abundance: many; j_gene: TRBJ2-7; v_gene: TRBV7-2; d_gene: -
CDR3nt: TGTGCCACCAGTGATTCAGGGGGCGCCTCACATGAGCAGTTCTTC; CDR3aa: CATSDSGGASHEQFF; abundance: few; j_gene: TRBJ2-1; v_gene: TRBV24-1; d_gene: TRBD1
CDR3nt: TGTGCCAGCAGGCCGGGACTTCCAGGGGAGCAGTACTTC; CDR3aa: CASRPGLPGEQYF; abundance: -; j_gene: TRBJ2-4; v_gene: TRBV27; d_gene: -
CDR3nt: TGCGCCAGCAGCTTGGGACAGTATACCTACGAGCAGTACTTC; CDR3aa: CASSLGQYTYEQYF; abundance: -; j_gene: TRBJ2-7; v_gene: TRBV5-1; d_gene: -